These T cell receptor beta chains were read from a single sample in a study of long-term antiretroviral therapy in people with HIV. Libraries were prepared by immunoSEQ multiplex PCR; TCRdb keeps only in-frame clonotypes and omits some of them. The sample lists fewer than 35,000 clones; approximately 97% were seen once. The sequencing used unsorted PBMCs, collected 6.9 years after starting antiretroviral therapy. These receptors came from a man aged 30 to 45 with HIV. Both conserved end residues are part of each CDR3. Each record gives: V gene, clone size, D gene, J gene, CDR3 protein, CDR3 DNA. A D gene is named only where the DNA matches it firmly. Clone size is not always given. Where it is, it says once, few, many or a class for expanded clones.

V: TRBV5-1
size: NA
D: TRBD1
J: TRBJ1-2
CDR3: CASSPETGGWNGYTF
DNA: TGCGCCAGCAGCCCGGAGACAGGGGGTTGGAATGGCTACACCTTC

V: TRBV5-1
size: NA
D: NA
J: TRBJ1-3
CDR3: CASSRDTSGNTIYF
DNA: TGCGCCAGCAGCCGGGACACCTCTGGAAACACCATATATTTT

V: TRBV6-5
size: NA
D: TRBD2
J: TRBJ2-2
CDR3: CASSLLGAGAGELFF
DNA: TGTGCCAGCAGTTTGCTAGGGGCGGGGGCCGGGGAGCTGTTTTTT

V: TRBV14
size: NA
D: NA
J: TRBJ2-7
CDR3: CASSQELQGEQYF
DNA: TGTGCCAGCAGCCAAGAGTTACAGGGCGAGCAGTACTTC

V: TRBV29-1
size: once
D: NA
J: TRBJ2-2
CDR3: CSAGWTTGELFF
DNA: TGCAGTGCAGGTTGGACGACCGGGGAGCTGTTTTTT

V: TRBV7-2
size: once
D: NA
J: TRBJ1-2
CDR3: CASSFGAYNEGYTF
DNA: TGTGCCAGCAGCTTTGGGGCCTATAATGAGGGCTACACCTTC

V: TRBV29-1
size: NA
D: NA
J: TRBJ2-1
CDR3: CSVESWGGAHNEQFF
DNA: TGCAGCGTTGAGTCTTGGGGGGGCGCTCACAATGAGCAGTTCTTC

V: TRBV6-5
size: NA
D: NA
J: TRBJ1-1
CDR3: CASSYSAPHTEAFF
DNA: TGTGCCAGCAGTTACTCAGCCCCGCACACTGAAGCTTTCTTT

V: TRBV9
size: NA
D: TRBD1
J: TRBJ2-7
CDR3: CASSGGQGVTYEQYF
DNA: TGTGCCAGCAGCGGAGGACAGGGGGTAACCTACGAGCAGTACTTC

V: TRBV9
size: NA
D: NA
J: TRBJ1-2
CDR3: CASSVGKADYYGYTF
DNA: TGTGCCAGCAGCGTCGGTAAGGCCGACTACTATGGCTACACCTTC

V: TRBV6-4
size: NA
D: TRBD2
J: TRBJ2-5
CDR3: CASSDTAGTKETQYF
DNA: TGTGCCAGCAGTGACACCGCCGGGACTAAAGAGACCCAGTACTTC

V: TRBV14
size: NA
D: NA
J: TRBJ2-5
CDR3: CASSQGVGETQYF
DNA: TGTGCCAGCAGCCAAGGGGTTGGGGAGACCCAGTACTTC

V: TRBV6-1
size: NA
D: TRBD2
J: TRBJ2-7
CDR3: CASSVFGTSRGSYEQYF
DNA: TGTGCCAGCAGTGTTTTCGGGACTAGCCGGGGCAGCTACGAGCAGTACTTC

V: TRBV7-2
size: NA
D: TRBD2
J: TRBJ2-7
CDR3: CASSFLGSSGYSYEQYF
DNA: TGTGCCAGCAGCTTTCTGGGGAGTAGCGGGTATTCCTACGAGCAGTACTTC

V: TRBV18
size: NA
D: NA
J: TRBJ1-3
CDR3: CASSPLGNSGNTIYF
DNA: TGTGCCAGCTCACCACTCGGGAACTCTGGAAACACCATATATTTT

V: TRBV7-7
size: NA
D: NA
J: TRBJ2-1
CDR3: CASSLSSFTEQFF
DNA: TGTGCTAGCAGCTTAAGTAGCTTTACTGAGCAGTTCTTC

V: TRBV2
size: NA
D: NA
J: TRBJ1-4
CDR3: CASNPAYNEKLFF
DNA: TGTGCCAGCAACCCGGCCTATAATGAAAAACTGTTTTTT

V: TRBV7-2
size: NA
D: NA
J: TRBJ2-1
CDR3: CASSFRRGAYNEQFF
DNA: TGTGCCAGCAGCTTCCGGAGGGGGGCCTACAATGAGCAGTTCTTC

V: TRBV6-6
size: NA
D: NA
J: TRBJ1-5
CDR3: CASSYTTINQPQHF
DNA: TGTGCCAGCAGTTATACCACCATCAATCAGCCCCAGCATTTT

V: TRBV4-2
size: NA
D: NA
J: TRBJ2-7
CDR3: CASSQGGAGGSYEQYF
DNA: TGTGCCAGCAGCCAAGGGGGGGCAGGGGGCTCCTACGAGCAGTACTTC

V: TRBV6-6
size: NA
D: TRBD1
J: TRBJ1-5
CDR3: CASTDTGTGNQPQHF
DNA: TGTGCCAGCACCGATACCGGGACAGGGAATCAGCCCCAGCATTTT

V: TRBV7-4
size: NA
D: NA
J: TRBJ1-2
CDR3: CAMTGIDYGYTF
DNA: TGTGCCATGACAGGTATCGACTATGGCTACACCTTC

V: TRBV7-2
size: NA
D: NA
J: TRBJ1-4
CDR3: CASSLDPGYNEKLFF
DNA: TGTGCCAGCAGCTTAGATCCGGGGTATAATGAAAAACTGTTTTTT

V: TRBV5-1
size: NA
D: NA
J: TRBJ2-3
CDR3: CASSRDSDTQYF
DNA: TGCGCCAGCAGCCGAGACTCGGATACGCAGTATTTT

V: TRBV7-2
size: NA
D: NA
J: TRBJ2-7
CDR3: CASSSARAGPRGLHEQYF
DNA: TGTGCCAGCAGCTCTGCCCGTGCGGGGCCTAGAGGTCTCCACGAGCAGTACTTC

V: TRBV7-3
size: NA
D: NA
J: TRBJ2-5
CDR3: CASSLIGGAAETQYF
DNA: TGTGCCAGCAGCTTAATCGGTGGAGCGGCAGAGACCCAGTACTTC

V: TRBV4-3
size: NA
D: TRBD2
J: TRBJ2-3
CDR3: CASSQDGAGGSSDTQYF
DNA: TGCGCCAGCAGCCAAGATGGAGCGGGAGGGTCAAGCGATACGCAGTATTTT

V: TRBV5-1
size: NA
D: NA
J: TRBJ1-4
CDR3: CASSLEGGAEKLFF
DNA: TGCGCCAGCAGCTTGGAAGGGGGGGCTGAAAAACTGTTTTTT

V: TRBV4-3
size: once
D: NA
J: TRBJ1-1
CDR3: CASSQEPGNTEAFF
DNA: TGCGCCAGCAGCCAAGAACCGGGGAACACTGAAGCTTTCTTT

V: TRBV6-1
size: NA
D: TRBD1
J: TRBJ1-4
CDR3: CATLTGTNEKLFF
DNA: TGTGCCACTCTGACAGGGACTAATGAAAAACTGTTTTTT

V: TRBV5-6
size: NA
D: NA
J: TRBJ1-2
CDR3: CASSLGPDGFYGYTF
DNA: TGTGCCAGCAGCTTGGGCCCCGACGGTTTCTATGGCTACACCTTC

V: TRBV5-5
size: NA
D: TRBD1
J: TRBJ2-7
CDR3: CASSLYGTASYEQYF
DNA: TGTGCCAGCAGCTTATATGGGACAGCCTCCTACGAGCAGTACTTC

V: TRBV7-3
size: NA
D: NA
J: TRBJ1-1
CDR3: CASSLFPGTEAFF
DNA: TGTGCCAGCAGCTTATTCCCGGGGACTGAAGCTTTCTTT

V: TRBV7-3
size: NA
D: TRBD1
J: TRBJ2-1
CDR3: CASSLGTGGTNEQFF
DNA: TGTGCCAGCAGCCTTGGGACAGGGGGAACCAATGAGCAGTTCTTC

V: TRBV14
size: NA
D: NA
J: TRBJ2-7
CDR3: CASSHRGWEQYF
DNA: TGTGCCAGCAGCCACCGGGGTTGGGAGCAGTACTTC

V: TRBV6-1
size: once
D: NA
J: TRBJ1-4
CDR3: CASSEKGWPPEKLFF
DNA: TGTGCCAGCAGTGAGAAGGGTTGGCCTCCTGAAAAACTGTTTTTT

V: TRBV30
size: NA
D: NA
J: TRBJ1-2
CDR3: CAWMPEPLYGYTF
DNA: TGTGCCTGGATGCCGGAACCTTTATATGGCTACACCTTC

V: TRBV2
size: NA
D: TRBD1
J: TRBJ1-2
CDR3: CASSPGQGGYGYTF
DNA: TGTGCCAGCAGCCCTGGACAGGGGGGGTATGGCTACACCTTC

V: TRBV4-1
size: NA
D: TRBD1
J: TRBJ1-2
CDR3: CASSPGQGDGYTF
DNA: TGCGCCAGCAGCCCCGGACAGGGGGATGGCTACACCTTC

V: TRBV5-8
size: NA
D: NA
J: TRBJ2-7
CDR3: CASRSPPDHVYEQYF
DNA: TGTGCCAGCAGATCCCCCCCGGATCACGTCTACGAGCAGTACTTC

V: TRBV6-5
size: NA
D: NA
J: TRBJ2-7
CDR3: CASSYSGENEQYF
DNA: TGTGCCAGCAGTTACTCGGGAGAAAACGAGCAGTACTTC

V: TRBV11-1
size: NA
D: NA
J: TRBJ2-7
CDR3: CASSPGRFGTYEQYF
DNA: TGTGCCAGCAGCCCCGGGCGCTTCGGAACCTACGAGCAGTACTTC

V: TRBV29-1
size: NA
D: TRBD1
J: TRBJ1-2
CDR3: CSVEGGTGGIYGYTF
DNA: TGCAGCGTTGAAGGTGGGACAGGGGGCATCTATGGCTACACCTTC

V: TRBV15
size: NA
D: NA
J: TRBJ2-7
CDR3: CATSRAVLSYEQYF
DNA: TGTGCCACCAGCAGAGCAGTCTTATCCTACGAGCAGTACTTC

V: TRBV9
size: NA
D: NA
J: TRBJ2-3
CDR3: CASSVGAGTPDTQYF
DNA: TGTGCCAGCAGCGTAGGTGCAGGGACACCAGATACGCAGTATTTT

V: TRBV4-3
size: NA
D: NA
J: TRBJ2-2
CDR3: CASSQVLLATGELFF
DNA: TGCGCCAGCAGCCAAGTGTTGCTAGCGACCGGGGAGCTGTTTTTT

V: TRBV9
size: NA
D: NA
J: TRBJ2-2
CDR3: CASSVGLTGELFF
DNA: TGTGCCAGCAGCGTAGGCCTTACCGGGGAGCTGTTTTTT

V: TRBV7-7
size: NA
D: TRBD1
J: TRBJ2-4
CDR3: CASSLLFRDRGGQNIQYF
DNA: TGTGCTAGCAGCTTACTTTTTAGGGACAGGGGAGGTCAAAACATTCAGTACTTC

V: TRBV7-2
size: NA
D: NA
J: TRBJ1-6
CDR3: CASSHPGPSNSPLHF
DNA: TGTGCCAGCAGCCACCCAGGACCCTCAAATTCACCCCTCCACTTT

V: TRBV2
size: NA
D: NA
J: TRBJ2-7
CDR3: CASRVSQSRLTYEQYF
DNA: TGTGCCAGCAGGGTATCTCAATCGCGCCTGACCTACGAGCAGTACTTC

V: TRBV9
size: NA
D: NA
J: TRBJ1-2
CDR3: CASSAAVYGYTF
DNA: TGTGCCAGCAGCGCGGCCGTCTATGGCTACACCTTC

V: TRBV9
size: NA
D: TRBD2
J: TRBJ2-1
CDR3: CASSAHLAGGLDEQFF
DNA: TGTGCCAGCAGCGCGCATCTAGCGGGAGGCCTCGATGAGCAGTTCTTC

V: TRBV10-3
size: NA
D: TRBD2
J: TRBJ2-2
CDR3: CAISESRRASGRGTGELFF
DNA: TGTGCCATCAGTGAGTCGAGGAGAGCTAGCGGCCGGGGCACCGGGGAGCTGTTTTTT

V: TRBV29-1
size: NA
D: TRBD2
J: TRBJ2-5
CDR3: CSVEGGGGETQYF
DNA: TGCAGCGTTGAAGGGGGCGGGGGGGAGACCCAGTACTTC

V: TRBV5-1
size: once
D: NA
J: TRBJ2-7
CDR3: CASSLYTGEQYF
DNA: TGCGCCAGCAGCCTATACACGGGGGAGCAGTACTTC

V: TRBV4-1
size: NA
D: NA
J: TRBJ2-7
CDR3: CASSPRGRETTGADEQYF
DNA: TGCGCCAGCAGCCCCCGTGGGCGGGAGACGACAGGGGCCGACGAGCAGTACTTC

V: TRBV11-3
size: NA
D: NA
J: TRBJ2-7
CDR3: CASSPWGVEQYF
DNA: TGTGCCAGCAGCCCGTGGGGGGTCGAGCAGTACTTC